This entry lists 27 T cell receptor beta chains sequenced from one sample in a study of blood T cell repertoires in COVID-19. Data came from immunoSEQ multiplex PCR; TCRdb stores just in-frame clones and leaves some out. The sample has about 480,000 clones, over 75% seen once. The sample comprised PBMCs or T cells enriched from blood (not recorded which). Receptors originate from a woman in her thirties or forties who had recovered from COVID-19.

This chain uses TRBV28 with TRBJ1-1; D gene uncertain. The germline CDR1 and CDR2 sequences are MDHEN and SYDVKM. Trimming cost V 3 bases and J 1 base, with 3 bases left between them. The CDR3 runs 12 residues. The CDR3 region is CASSFQNTEAFF. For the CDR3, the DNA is TGTGCCAGCAGTTTCCAGAACACTGAAGCTTTCTTT. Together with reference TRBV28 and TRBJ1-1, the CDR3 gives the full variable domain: DVKVTQSSRYLVKRTGEKVFLECVQDMDHENMFWYRQDPGLGLRLIYFSYDVKMKEKGDIPEGYSVSREKKERFSLILESASTNQTSMYLCASSFQNTEAFFGQGTRLTVV.

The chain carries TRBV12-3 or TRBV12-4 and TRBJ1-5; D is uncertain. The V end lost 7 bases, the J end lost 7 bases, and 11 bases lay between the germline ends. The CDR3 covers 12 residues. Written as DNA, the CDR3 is TGTGCCAGCACCAATGACACGCAGCCCCAGCATTTT. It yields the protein CASTNDTQPQHF.

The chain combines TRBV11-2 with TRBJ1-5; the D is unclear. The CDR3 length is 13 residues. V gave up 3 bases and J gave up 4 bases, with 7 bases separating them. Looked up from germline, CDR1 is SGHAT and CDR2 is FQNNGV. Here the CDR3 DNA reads TGTGCCAGCAGCTTTGGGAGGAATCAGCCCCAGCATTTT. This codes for CASSFGRNQPQHF.

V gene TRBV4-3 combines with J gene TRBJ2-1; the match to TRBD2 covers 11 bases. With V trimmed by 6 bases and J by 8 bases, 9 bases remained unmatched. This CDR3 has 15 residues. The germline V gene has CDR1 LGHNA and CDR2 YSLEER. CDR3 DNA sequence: TGCGCCAGCAGGAGACTAGCGGGAAGTACGGATGAGCAGTTCTTC. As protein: CASRRLAGSTDEQFF.

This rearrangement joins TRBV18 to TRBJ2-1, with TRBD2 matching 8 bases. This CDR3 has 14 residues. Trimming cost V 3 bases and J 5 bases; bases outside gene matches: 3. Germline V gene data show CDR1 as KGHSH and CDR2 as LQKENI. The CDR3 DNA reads TGTGCCAGCTCACCGGGACTAGAAAACAATGAGCAGTTCTTC. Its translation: CASSPGLENNEQFF.

The CDR3 nucleotides are TGTGCCATCAGTATTATAGCGGGAGGGGGTAATGAGCAGTTCTTC. Protein: CAISIIAGGGNEQFF. The V and J genes are TRBV10-3 and TRBJ2-1; 11 bases align to TRBD2. The V and J ends lost 5 bases and 7 bases, in that order; junction bases with no gene match: 7. The germline CDR1 and CDR2 sequences are ENHRY and SYGVKD. This CDR3 is 15 amino acids long.

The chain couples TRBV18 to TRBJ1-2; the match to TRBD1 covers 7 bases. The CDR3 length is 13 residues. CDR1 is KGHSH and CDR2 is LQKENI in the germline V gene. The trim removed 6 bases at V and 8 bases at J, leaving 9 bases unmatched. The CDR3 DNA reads TGTGCCAGCTCCCCTGGGACAGATCGAGGCTACACCTTC. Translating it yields CASSPGTDRGYTF.

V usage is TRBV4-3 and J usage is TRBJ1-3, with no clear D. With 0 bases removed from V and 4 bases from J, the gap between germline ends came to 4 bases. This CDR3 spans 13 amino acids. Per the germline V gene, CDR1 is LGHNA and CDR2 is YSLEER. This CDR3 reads CASSQDPGNTIYF. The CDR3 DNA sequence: TGCGCCAGCAGCCAAGATCCAGGAAACACCATATATTTT.

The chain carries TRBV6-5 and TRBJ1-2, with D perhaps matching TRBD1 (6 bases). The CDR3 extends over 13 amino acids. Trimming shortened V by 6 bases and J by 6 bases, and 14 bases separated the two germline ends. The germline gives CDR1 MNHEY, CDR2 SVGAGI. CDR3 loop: CASRDSYYDGYTF. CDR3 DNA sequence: TGTGCCAGCAGGGACAGCTACTACGATGGCTACACCTTC.

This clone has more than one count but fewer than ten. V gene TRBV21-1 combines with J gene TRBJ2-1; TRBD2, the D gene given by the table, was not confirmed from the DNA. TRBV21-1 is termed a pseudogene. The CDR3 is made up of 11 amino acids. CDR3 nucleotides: TGTGCCAGCAGCAAAGAGACGGGGCAGTTCTTC. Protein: CASSKETGQFF.

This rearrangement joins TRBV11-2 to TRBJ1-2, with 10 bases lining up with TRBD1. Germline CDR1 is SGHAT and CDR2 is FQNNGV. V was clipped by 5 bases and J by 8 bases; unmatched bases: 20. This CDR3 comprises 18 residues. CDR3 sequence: CASSRQYRDRGFLEGYTF. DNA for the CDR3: TGTGCCAGCAGCCGACAATACCGGGACAGGGGTTTTCTCGAGGGCTACACCTTC.

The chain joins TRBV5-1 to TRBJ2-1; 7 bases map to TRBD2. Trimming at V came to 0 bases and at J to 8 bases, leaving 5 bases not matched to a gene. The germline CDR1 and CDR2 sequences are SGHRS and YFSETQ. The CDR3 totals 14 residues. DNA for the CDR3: TGCGCCAGCAGCTTGGGCCAGGGAGGGGATGAGCAGTTCTTC. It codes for CASSLGQGGDEQFF.

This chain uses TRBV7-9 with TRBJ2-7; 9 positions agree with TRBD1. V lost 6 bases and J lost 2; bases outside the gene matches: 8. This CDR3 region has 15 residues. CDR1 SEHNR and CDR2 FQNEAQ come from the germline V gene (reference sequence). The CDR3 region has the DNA TGTGCCAGCAGTCGAGAGGGACAGGGCACCTACGAGCAGTACTTC. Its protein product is CASSREGQGTYEQYF.

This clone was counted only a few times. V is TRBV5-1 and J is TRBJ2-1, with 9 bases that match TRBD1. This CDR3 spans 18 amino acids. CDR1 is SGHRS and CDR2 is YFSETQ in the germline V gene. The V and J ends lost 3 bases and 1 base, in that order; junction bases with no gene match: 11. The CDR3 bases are TGCGCCAGCAGCTCGCCGGGACAGGGTTTCTTTTCCTACAATGAGCAGTTCTTC. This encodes CASSSPGQGFFSYNEQFF.

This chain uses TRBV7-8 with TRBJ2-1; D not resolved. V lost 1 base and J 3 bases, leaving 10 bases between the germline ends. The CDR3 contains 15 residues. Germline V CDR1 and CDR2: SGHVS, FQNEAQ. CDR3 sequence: CASSLVTSNYNEQFF. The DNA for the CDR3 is TGTGCCAGCAGCTTAGTCACTTCTAACTACAATGAGCAGTTCTTC.

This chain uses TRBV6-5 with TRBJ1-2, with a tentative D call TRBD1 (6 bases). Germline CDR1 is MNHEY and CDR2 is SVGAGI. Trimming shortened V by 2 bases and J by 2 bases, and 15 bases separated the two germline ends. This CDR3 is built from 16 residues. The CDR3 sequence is CASSYPTPQGNYGYTF. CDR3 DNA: TGTGCCAGCAGTTACCCCACTCCACAGGGCAACTATGGCTACACCTTC.

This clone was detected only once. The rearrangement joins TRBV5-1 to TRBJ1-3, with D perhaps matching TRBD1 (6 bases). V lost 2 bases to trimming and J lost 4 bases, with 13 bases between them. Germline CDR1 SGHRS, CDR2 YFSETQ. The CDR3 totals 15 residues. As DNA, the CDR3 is TGCGCCAGCAGCTTCGCCGGGACACAGGGAAACACCATATATTTT. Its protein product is CASSFAGTQGNTIYF.

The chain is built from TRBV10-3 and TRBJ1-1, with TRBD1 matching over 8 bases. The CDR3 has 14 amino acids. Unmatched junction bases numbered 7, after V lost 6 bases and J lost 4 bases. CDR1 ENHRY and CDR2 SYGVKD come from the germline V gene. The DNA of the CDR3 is TGTGCCATCAGGACAGGGGACATTACCACTGAAGCTTTCTTT. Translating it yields CAIRTGDITTEAFF.

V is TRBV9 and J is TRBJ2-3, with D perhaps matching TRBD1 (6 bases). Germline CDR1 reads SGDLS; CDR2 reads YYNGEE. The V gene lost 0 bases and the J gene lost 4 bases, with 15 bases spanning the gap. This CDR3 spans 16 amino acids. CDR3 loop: CASSVGLIQGADTQYF. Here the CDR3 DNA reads TGTGCCAGCAGCGTAGGATTGATACAGGGCGCAGATACGCAGTATTTT.

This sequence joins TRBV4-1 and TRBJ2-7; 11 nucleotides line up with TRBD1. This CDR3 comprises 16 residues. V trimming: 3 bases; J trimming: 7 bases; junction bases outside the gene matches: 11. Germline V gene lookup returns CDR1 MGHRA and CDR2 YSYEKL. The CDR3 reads CASSHPDRGRPGEQYF. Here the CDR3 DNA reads TGCGCCAGCAGCCACCCGGACAGGGGGCGTCCCGGGGAGCAGTACTTC.

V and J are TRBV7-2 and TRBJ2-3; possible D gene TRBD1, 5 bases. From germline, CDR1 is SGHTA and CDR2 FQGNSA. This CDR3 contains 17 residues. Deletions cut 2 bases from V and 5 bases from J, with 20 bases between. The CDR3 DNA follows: TGTGCCAGCAGCTTACACCCTTACGGACACAACGTAGATACGCAGTATTTT. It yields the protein CASSLHPYGHNVDTQYF.

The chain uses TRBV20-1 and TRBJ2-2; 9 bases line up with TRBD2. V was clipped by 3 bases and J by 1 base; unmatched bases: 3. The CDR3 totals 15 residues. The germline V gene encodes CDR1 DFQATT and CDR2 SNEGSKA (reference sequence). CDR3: CSASEAGGNTGELFF. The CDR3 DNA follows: TGCAGTGCTAGTGAAGCGGGAGGGAACACCGGGGAGCTGTTTTTT.

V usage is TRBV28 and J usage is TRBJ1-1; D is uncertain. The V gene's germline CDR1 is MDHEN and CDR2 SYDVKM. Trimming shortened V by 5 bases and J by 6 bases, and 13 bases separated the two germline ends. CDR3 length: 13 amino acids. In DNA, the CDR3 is TGTGCCAGCAGTGCCGTGGAGGTAGCTGAAGCTTTCTTT. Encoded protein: CASSAVEVAEAFF. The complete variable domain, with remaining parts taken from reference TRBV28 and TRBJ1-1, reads DVKVTQSSRYLVKRTGEKVFLECVQDMDHENMFWYRQDPGLGLRLIYFSYDVKMKEKGDIPEGYSVSREKKERFSLILESASTNQTSMYLCASSAVEVAEAFFGQGTRLTVV.

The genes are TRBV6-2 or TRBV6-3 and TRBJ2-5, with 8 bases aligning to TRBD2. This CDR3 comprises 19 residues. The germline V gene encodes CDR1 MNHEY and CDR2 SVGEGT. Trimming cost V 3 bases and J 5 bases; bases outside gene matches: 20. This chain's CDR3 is CASSYLVRQRGPRDETQYF. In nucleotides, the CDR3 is TGTGCCAGCAGTTATCTTGTGAGGCAGCGGGGGCCTCGGGATGAGACCCAGTACTTC.

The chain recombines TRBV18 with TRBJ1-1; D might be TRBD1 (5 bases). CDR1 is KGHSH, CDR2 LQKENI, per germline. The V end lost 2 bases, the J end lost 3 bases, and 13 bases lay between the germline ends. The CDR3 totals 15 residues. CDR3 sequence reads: CASSPRGRADTEAFF. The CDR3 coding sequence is TGTGCCAGCTCACCAAGAGGCAGGGCTGACACTGAAGCTTTCTTT. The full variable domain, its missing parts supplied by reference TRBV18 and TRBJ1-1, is NAGVMQNPRHLVRRRGQEARLRCSPMKGHSHVYWYRQLPEEGLKFMVYLQKENIIDESGMPKERFSAEFPKEGPSILRIQQVVRGDSAAYFCASSPRGRADTEAFFGQGTRLTVV.

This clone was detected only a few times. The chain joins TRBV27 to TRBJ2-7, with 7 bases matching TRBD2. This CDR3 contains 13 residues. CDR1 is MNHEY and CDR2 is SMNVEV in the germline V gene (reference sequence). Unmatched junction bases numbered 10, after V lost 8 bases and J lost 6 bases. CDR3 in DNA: TGTGCCAGCTACGGCGGGGGAGGTTTCGAGCAGTACTTC. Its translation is CASYGGGGFEQYF.

The CDR3 nucleotides are TGCGCCAGCAGTAAGGACAGGGGGCACGGCTACACCTTC. Translation: CASSKDRGHGYTF. The gene calls are TRBV10-2 and TRBJ1-2, with 11 bases fitting TRBD1. V shed 5 bases, J shed 8 bases, and the junction held 4 bases outside the gene matches. Germline values: CDR1 WSHSY, CDR2 SAAADI. CDR3 length equals 13 residues.